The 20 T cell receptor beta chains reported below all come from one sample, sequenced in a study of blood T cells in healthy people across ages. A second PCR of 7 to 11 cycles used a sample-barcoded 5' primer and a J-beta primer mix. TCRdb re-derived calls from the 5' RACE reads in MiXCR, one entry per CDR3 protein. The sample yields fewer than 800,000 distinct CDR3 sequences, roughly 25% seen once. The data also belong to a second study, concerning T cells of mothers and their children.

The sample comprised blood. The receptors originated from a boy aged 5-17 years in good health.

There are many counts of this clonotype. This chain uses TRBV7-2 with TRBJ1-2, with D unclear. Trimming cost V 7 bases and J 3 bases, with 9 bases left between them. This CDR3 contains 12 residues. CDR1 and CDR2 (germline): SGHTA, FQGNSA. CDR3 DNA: TGTGCCAGCACGCCGGACGACTATGGCTACACCTTC. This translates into CASTPDDYGYTF. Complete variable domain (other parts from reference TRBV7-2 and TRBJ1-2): GAGVSQSPSNKVTEKGKDVELRCDPISGHTALYWYRQSLGQGLEFLIYFQGNSAPDKSGLPSDRFSAERTGGSVSTLTIQRTQQEDSAVYLCASTPDDYGYTFGSGTRLTVV.

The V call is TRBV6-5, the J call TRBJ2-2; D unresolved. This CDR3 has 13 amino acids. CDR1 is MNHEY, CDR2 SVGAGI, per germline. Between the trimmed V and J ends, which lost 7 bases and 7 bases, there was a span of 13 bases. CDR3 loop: CASTSARYGELFF. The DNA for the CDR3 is TGTGCCAGCACCTCAGCTCGGTACGGGGAGCTGTTTTTT.

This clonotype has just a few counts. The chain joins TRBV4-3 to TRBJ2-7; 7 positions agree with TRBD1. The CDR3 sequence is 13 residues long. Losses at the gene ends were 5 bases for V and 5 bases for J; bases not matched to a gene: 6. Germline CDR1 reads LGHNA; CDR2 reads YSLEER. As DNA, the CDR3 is TGCGCCAGCAGCACTGACAGGGTCCACGAGCAGTACTTC. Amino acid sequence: CASSTDRVHEQYF.

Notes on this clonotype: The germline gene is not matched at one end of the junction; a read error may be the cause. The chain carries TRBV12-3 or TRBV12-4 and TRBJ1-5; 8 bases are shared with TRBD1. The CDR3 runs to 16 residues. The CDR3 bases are TGTGCCAGCAGTTTTCTAGGACAGGGTTATAATCGGCCCCAGCATTTT. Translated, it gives CASSFLGQGYNRPQHF.

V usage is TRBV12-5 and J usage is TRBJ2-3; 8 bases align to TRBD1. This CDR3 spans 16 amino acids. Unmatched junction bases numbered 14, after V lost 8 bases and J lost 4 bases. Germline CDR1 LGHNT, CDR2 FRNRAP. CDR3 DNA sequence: TGTGCTAGTCGGGGACAGGTTATAAGGGAGGCAGATACGCAGTATTTT. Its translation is CASRGQVIREADTQYF. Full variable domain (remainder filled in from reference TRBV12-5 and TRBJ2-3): DARVTQTPRHKVTEMGQEVTMRCQPILGHNTVFWYRQTMMQGLELLAYFRNRAPLDDSGMPKDRFSAEMPDATLATLKIQPSEPRDSAVYFCASRGQVIREADTQYFGPGTRLTVL.

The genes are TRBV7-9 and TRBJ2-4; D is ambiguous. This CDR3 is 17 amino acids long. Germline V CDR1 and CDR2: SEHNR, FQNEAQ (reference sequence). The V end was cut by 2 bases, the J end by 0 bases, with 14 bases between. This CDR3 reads CASSLFHGYQAKNIQYF. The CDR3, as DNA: TGTGCCAGCAGCTTATTCCACGGCTACCAAGCCAAAAACATTCAGTACTTC.

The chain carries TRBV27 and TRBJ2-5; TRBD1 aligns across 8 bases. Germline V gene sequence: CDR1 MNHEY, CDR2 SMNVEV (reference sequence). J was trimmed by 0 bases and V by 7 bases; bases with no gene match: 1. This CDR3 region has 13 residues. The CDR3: CASKTGDQETQYF. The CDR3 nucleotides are TGTGCCAGCAAGACAGGGGACCAAGAGACCCAGTACTTC.

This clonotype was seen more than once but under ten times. As DNA, the CDR3 is TGTGCCAGCAGCGCCCTAGTGGGGGGCACAGATACGCAGTATTTT. Its protein is CASSALVGGTDTQYF. The genes are TRBV7-3 and TRBJ2-3, with D perhaps being TRBD1 or TRBD2 (5 bases each). The CDR3 is 15 residues long. CDR1 SGHTA and CDR2 FQGTGA come from the germline V gene. Trimming took off 5 bases at V and 1 base at J, with 13 bases between the two ends.

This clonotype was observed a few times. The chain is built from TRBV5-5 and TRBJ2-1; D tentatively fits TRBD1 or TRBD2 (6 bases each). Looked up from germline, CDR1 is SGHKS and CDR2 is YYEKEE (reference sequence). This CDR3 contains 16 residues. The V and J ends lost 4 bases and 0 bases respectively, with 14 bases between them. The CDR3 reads CASSRRGSSSYNEQFF. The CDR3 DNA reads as TGTGCCAGCAGCAGGAGGGGGAGCAGCTCCTACAATGAGCAGTTCTTC.

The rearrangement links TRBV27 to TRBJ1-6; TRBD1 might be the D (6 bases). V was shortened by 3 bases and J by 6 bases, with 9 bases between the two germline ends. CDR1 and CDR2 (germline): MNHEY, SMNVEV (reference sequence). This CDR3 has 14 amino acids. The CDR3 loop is CASSFGGFNSPLHF. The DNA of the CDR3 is TGTGCCAGCAGTTTCGGGGGCTTTAATTCACCCCTCCACTTT.

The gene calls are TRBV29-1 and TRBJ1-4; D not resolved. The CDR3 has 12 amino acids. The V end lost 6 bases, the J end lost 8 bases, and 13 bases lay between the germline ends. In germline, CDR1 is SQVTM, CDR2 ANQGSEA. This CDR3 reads CSVESYNEKLFF. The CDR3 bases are TGCAGCGTCGAAAGCTACAACGAAAAACTGTTTTTT. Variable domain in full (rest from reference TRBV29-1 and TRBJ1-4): SAVISQKPSRDICQRGTSLTIQCQVDSQVTMMFWYRQQPGQSLTLIATANQGSEATYESGFVIDKFPISRPNLTFSTLTVSNMSPEDSSIYLCSVESYNEKLFFGSGTQLSVL.

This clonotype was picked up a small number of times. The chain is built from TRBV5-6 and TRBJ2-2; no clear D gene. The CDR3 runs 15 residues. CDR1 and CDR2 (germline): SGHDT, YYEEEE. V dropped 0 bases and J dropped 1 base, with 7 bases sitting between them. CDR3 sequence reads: CASSLVGRNTGELFF. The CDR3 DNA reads TGTGCCAGCAGCTTGGTTGGAAGGAACACCGGGGAGCTGTTTTTT.

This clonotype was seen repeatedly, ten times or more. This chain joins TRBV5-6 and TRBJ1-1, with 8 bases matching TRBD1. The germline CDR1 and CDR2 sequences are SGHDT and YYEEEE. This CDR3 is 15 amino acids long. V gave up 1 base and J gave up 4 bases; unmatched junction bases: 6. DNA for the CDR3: TGTGCCAGCAGCTTGCCCTCAACAGGGGGCACTGAAGCTTTCTTT. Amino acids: CASSLPSTGGTEAFF. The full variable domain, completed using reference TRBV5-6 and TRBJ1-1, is DAGVTQSPTHLIKTRGQQVTLRCSPKSGHDTVSWYQQALGQGPQFIFQYYEEEERQRGNFPDRFSGHQFPNYSSELNVNALLLGDSALYLCASSLPSTGGTEAFFGQGTRLTVV.

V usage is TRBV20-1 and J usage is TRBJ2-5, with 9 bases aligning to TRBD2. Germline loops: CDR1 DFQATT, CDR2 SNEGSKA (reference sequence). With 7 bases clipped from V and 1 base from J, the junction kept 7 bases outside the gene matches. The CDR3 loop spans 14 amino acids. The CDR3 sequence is CSGGSGGLQETQYF. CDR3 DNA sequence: TGCAGTGGGGGTAGCGGGGGCCTCCAAGAGACCCAGTACTTC.

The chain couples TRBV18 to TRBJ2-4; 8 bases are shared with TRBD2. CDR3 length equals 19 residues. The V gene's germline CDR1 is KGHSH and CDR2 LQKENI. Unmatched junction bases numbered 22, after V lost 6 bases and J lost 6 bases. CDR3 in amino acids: CASSTTEAGGGSLVNIQYF. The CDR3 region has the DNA TGTGCCAGCTCTACGACCGAGGCCGGCGGGGGGTCCCTGGTAAACATTCAGTACTTC.

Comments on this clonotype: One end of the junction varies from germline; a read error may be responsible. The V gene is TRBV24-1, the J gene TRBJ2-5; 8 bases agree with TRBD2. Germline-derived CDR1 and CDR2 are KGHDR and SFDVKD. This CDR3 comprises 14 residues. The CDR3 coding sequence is TGTGCCACCAGTGCCACTAGCGGCCAAGAGACTCAGTACTTC. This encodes CATSATSGQETQYF.

CDR3 nucleotide sequence: TGTGCCAGCAGCCAAGAGGCTAGCTGGTACAATGAGCAGTTCTTC. It specifies CASSQEASWYNEQFF. V usage is TRBV4-2 and J usage is TRBJ2-1; perhaps TRBD2 as D (5 bases). Deletions cut 0 bases from V and 4 bases from J, with 10 bases between. CDR1 and CDR2 from the germline V gene are LGHNA and YNFKEQ. CDR3 length: 15 residues.

The CDR3 loop reads CSVEGGTGLLSSTDTQYF. The CDR3 DNA follows: TGCAGCGTTGAAGGTGGGACAGGGTTACTCTCTAGCACAGATACGCAGTATTTT. The V and J genes are TRBV29-1 and TRBJ2-3, with 9 bases aligning to TRBD1. V gave up 1 base and J gave up 0 bases; unmatched junction bases: 11. Germline lookup yields CDR1 SQVTM and CDR2 ANQGSEA. The CDR3 has 18 residues.

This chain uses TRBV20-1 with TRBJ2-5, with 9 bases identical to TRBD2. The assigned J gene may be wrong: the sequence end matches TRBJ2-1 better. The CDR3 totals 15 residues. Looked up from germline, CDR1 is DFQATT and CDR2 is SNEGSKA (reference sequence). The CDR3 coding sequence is TGCAGTGCTGGGACTAGCTTGGAGCTGAGCAATGAGCAGTTCTTC. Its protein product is CSAGTSLELSNEQFF.

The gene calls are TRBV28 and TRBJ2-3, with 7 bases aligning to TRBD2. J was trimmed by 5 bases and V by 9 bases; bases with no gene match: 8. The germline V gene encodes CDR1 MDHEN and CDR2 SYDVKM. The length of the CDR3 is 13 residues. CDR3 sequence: CASLTSSVDTQYF. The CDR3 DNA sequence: TGTGCCAGTCTGACTAGCTCGGTAGATACGCAGTATTTT.